These T cell receptor beta chains were read from a single sample in a study of blood T cell repertoires in COVID-19. The protocol was immunoSEQ multiplex PCR, while the TCRdb copy is restricted to in-frame clones and leaves out a portion. The sample lists some 94,000 clones, about 86% occurring once. Specimen: peripheral blood. These receptors all come from a human donor in a cohort sampled during active COVID-19. Both conserved end residues are part of each CDR3. Each record gives: V gene, clone size, D gene, J gene, CDR3 protein, CDR3 DNA. A D gene is named only where the DNA matches it firmly. Some rows mark clone size as missing; the rest say once, few, many or name a class of expanded clone.

>TRBV30|NA|TRBD1|TRBJ1-5
CAWSRRGNQPQHF
TGTGCCTGGAGTCGCAGGGGGAATCAGCCCCAGCATTTT
>TRBV10-2|once|TRBD1|TRBJ1-2
CASSAQGGYGYTF
TGCGCCAGCAGTGCACAGGGGGGCTATGGCTACACCTTC
>TRBV4-1|NA|NA|TRBJ1-1
CASSQDRAGEATEAFF
TGCGCCAGCAGCCAAGATCGGGCGGGAGAGGCGACTGAAGCTTTCTTT
>TRBV2|NA|TRBD1|TRBJ1-5
CATKQGAGNQPQHF
TGTGCCACCAAACAGGGGGCAGGCAATCAGCCCCAGCATTTT
>TRBV18|NA|NA|TRBJ2-7
CASSPYATTYEQYF
TGTGCCAGCTCACCATACGCGACAACCTACGAGCAGTACTTC
>TRBV10-3|NA|TRBD1|TRBJ2-1
CAISEFGGQGGNEQFF
TGTGCCATCAGTGAGTTTGGAGGACAGGGGGGAAATGAGCAGTTCTTC
>TRBV30|NA|NA|TRBJ2-2
CAWRAQGSTGELFF
TGTGCCTGGAGGGCACAGGGATCCACCGGGGAGCTGTTTTTT
>TRBV24-1|once|TRBD1|TRBJ2-2
CATSDPGTGEGTGELFF
TGTGCCACCAGTGACCCCGGGACAGGGGAGGGAACCGGGGAGCTGTTTTTT
>TRBV19|NA|NA|TRBJ2-7
CASSSSESYEQYF
TGTGCCAGTAGCTCATCGGAGTCCTACGAGCAGTACTTC
>TRBV19|NA|NA|TRBJ2-7
CASSTPFEQYF
TGTGCCAGTAGTACCCCCTTCGAGCAGTACTTC
>TRBV7-9|NA|TRBD1|TRBJ1-6
CASSLTGTSHGTLHF
TGTGCCAGCAGCTTGACAGGGACCTCTCATGGGACCCTCCACTTT
>TRBV19|NA|NA|TRBJ1-2
CASSINGDYGYTF
TGTGCCAGTAGTATTAACGGGGACTATGGCTACACCTTC
>TRBV4-1|NA|NA|TRBJ1-5
CASSQPGLGQPQHF
TGCGCCAGCAGCCAACCGGGGTTGGGTCAGCCCCAGCATTTT
>TRBV3-1/TRBV3-2|NA|NA|TRBJ1-6
CASSQESPNSPLHF
TGTGCCAGCAGCCAGGAGTCGCCCAATTCACCCCTCCACTTT
>TRBV5-1|NA|TRBD2|TRBJ2-1
CASSETSGSYNEQFF
TGCGCCAGCAGCGAGACTAGCGGTTCCTACAATGAGCAGTTCTTC
>TRBV6-1|NA|NA|TRBJ1-2
CASSEGRQPNYGYTF
TGTGCCAGCAGTGAAGGGAGACAGCCTAACTATGGCTACACCTTC
>TRBV30|NA|NA|TRBJ1-1
CAWDTGARQVNTEAFF
TGTGCCTGGGACACCGGGGCGCGACAGGTGAACACTGAAGCTTTCTTT
>TRBV3-1/TRBV3-2|NA|TRBD2|TRBJ2-7
CASSLSSGSSYEQYF
TGTGCCAGCAGCCTTAGTAGCGGGTCCTCCTACGAGCAGTACTTC
>TRBV5-1|NA|NA|TRBJ2-3
CASSLPILGQGGRDTQYF
TGCGCCAGCAGCTTGCCCATCCTCGGGCAGGGGGGCCGAGATACGCAGTATTTT
>TRBV19|NA|NA|TRBJ1-2
CASSREIPYGYTF
TGTGCCAGTAGTCGAGAAATACCTTATGGCTACACCTTC
>TRBV6-5|NA|NA|TRBJ1-5
CASSYSSRANQPQHF
TGTGCCAGCAGTTACTCTAGCAGGGCCAATCAGCCCCAGCATTTT
>TRBV5-1|once|TRBD2|TRBJ2-1
CASSFGTSAHRGDEQFF
TGCGCCAGCAGCTTTGGGACTAGCGCCCATAGGGGGGATGAGCAGTTCTTC
>TRBV5-1|NA|TRBD1|TRBJ1-4
CASSLETGTNEKLFF
TGCGCCAGCAGCTTGGAGACAGGGACTAATGAAAAACTGTTTTTT
>TRBV7-9|NA|NA|TRBJ1-2
CASSLDGGYGYTF
TGTGCCAGCAGCTTAGACGGCGGCTATGGCTACACCTTC
>TRBV29-1|NA|TRBD1|TRBJ1-2
CSVARDRDLGYTF
TGCAGCGTTGCCCGAGACAGGGACTTGGGCTACACCTTC
>TRBV27|NA|NA|TRBJ1-6
CASSLGGNSPLHF
TGTGCCAGCAGTTTAGGTGGCAATTCACCCCTCCACTTT
>TRBV3-1/TRBV3-2|once|NA|TRBJ2-7
CASSRRKMQGGEKAYEQYF
TGTGCCAGCAGCCGACGAAAAATGCAGGGTGGCGAAAAGGCGTACGAGCAGTACTTC
>TRBV27|NA|TRBD1|TRBJ1-1
CASSLRGDRVGLGAFF
TGTGCCAGCAGTTTACGTGGGGACAGGGTGGGTTTAGGGGCTTTCTTT
>TRBV5-4|NA|NA|TRBJ2-5
CASSFGDGRRVGQETQYF
TGTGCCAGCAGCTTTGGCGACGGTCGGCGGGTGGGTCAAGAGACCCAGTACTTC